The T cell receptor (beta chain) described here comes from a study of Ad26.COV2.S vaccination and SARS-CoV-2 variants. Notes on the study in general: Vaccine recipients showed a spike-specific TCR breadth that was higher than in placebo recipients. Researchers reported similar non-spike TCR breadth in vaccine and placebo recipients. Possibly, TCR breadth and depth analyses underestimated total T cell responses.

This table comes from immunoSEQ multiplex PCR, and its TCRdb copy is limited to in-frame clones, with some not included. The table records about 680,000 clones, approximately 88% of them present only once. In this sample, this clone turned up many times. What it binds is unknown. Described treatment: around 19 received Ad26.COV2.S at low or high dose, single or two shots; five or six received placebo; per-sample allocation not given. Sampling happened 63 days after the first vaccine or placebo injection. A Boston donor was an adult aged 18-55 years. The source of this sequence is a person aged 18-65 years who received the Ad26.COV2.S COVID-19 vaccine or a placebo. The sample was peripheral blood, taken in a trial of Ad26.COV2.S vaccine versus placebo.

The CDR3 DNA sequence: TGTGCCAGCAGCCCCCAATACCACGGGGAGCTGTTTTTT. It specifies CASSPQYHGELFF. V usage is TRBV14 and J usage is TRBJ2-2; the D is unclear. Germline loops: CDR1 SGHDN, CDR2 FVKESK. This CDR3 is built from 13 residues. V lost 4 bases and J lost 7, with 10 bases in between.